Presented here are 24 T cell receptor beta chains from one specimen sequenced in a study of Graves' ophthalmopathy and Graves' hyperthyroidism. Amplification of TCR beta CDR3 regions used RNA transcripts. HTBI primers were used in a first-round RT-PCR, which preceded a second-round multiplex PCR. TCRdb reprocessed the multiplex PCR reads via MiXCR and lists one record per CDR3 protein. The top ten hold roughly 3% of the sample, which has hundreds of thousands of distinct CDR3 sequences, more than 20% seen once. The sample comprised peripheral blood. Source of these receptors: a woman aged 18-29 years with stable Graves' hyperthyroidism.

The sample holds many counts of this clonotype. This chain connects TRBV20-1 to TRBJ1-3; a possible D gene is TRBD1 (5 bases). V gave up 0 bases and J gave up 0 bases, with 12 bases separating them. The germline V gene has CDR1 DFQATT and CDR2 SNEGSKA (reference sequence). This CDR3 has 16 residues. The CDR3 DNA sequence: TGCAGTGCTAGAGATTTGGAGGGACGCTCTGGAAACACCATATATTTT. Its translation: CSARDLEGRSGNTIYF.

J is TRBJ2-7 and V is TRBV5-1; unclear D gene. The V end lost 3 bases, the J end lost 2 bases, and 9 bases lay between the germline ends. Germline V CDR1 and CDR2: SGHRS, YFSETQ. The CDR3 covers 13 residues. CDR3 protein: CASSSNVAYEQYF. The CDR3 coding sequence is TGCGCCAGCAGCTCCAACGTGGCCTACGAGCAGTACTTC.

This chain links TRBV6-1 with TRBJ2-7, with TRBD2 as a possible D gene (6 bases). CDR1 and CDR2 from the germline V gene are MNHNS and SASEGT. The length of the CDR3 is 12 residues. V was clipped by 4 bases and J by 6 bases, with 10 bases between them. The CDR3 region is CASSVTSREQYF. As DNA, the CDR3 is TGTGCCAGCAGTGTCACTAGCCGCGAGCAGTACTTC.

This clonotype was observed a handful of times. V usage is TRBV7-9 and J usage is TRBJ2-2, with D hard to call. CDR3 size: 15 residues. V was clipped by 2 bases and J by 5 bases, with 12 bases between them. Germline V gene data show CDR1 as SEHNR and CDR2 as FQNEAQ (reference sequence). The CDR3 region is CASSLKGPETGELFF. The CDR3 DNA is TGTGCCAGCAGCTTAAAAGGGCCGGAGACCGGGGAGCTGTTTTTT.

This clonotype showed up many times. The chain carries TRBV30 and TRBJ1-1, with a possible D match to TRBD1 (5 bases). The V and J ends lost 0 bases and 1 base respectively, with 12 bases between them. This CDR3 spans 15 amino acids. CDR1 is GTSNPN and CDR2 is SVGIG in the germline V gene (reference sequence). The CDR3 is CAWSVLSRENTEAFF. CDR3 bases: TGTGCCTGGAGTGTACTTTCCAGGGAGAACACTGAAGCTTTCTTT.

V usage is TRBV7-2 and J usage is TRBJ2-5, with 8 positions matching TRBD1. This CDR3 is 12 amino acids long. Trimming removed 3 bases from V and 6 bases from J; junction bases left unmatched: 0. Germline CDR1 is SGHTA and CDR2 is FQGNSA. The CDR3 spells CASSFRGQTQYF. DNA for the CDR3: TGTGCCAGCAGCTTCAGGGGGCAGACCCAGTACTTC.

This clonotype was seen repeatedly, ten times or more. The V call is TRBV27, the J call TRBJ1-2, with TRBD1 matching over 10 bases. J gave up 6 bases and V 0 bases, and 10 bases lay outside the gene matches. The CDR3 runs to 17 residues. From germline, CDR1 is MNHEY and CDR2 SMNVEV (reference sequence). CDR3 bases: TGTGCCAGCAGTTTATCGAGAGGGACAGGGGTAGTTAATGGCTACACCTTC. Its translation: CASSLSRGTGVVNGYTF.

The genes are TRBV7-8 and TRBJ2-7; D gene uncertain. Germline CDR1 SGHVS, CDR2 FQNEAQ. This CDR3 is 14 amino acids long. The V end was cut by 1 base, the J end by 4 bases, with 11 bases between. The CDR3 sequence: CASSLGAERYEQYF. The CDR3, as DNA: TGTGCCAGCAGCTTAGGCGCCGAGAGATACGAGCAGTACTTC.

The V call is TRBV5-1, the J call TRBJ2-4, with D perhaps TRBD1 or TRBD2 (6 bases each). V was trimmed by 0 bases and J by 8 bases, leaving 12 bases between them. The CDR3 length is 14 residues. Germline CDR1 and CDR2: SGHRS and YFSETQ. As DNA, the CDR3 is TGCGCCAGCAGCTTGGTCGGGGGCAGGGACATTCAGTACTTC. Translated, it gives CASSLVGGRDIQYF. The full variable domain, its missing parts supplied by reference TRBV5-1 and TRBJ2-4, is KAGVTQTPRYLIKTRGQQVTLSCSPISGHRSVSWYQQTPGQGLQFLFEYFSETQRNKGNFPGRFSGRQFSNSRSEMNVSTLELGDSALYLCASSLVGGRDIQYFGAGTRLSVL.

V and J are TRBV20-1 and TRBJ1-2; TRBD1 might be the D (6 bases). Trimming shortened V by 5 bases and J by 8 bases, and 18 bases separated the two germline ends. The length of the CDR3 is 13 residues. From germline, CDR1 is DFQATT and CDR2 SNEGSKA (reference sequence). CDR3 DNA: TGCAGTGCTGCCTGGGGGGGGCGCTTAGGCTACACCTTC. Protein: CSAAWGGRLGYTF.

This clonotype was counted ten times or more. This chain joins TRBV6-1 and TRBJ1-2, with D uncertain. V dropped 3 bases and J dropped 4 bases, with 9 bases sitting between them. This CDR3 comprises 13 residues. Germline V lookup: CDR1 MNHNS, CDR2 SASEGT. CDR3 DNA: TGTGCCAGCAGTGAGACCGAACCCTATGGCTACACCTTC. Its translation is CASSETEPYGYTF.

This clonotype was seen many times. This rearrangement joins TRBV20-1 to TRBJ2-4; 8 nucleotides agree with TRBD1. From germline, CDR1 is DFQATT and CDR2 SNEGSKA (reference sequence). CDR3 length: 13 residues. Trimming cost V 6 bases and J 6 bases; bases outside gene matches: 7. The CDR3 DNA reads TGCAGTGCACCCGCGACAGGGGCAAACATTCAGTACTTC. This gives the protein CSAPATGANIQYF.

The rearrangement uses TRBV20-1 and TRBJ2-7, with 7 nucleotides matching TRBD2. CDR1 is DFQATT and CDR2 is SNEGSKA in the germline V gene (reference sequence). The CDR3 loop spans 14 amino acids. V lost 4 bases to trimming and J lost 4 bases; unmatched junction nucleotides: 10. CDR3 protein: CSANGLSGVYEQYF. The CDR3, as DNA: TGCAGTGCTAATGGACTAAGCGGGGTTTACGAGCAGTACTTC.

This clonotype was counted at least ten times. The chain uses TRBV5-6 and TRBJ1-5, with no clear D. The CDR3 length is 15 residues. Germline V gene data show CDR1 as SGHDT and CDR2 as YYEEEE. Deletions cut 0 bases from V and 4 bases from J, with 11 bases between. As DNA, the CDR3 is TGTGCCAGCAGCTTGGGTCACGGCGGGAATCAGCCCCAGCATTTT. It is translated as CASSLGHGGNQPQHF.

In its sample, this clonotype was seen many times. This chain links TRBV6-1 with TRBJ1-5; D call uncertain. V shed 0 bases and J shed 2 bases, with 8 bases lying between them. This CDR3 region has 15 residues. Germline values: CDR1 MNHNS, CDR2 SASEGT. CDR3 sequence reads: CASSEAVAGNQPQHF. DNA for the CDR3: TGTGCCAGCAGTGAAGCGGTCGCGGGCAATCAGCCCCAGCATTTT.

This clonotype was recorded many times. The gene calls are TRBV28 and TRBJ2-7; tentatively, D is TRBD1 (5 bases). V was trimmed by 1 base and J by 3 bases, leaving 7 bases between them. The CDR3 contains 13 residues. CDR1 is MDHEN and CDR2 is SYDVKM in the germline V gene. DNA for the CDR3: TGTGCCAGCAGTTTATACAGGCTCTACGAGCAGTACTTC. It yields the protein CASSLYRLYEQYF.

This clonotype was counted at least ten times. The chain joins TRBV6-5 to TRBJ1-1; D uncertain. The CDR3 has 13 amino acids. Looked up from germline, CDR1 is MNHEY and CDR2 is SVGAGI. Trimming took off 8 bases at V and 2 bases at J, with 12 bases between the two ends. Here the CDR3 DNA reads TGTGCCAGCGAATTGGAGCAAAACACTGAAGCTTTCTTT. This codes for CASELEQNTEAFF.

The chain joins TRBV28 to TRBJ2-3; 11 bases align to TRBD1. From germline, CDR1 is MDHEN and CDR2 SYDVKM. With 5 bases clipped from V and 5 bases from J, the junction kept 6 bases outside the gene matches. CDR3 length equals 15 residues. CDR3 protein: CASSGTGGMGDTQYF. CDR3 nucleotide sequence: TGTGCCAGCAGTGGGACAGGGGGTATGGGAGATACGCAGTATTTT.

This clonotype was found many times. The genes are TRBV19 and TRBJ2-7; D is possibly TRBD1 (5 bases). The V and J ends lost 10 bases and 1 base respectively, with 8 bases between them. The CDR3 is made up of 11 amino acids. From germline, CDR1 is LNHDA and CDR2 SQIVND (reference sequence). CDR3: CATQGSYEQYF. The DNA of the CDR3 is TGTGCCACCCAGGGTTCCTACGAGCAGTACTTC.

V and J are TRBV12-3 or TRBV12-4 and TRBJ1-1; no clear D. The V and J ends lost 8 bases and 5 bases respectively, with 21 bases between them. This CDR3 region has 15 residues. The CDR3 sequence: CASGDPRGRRTEAFF. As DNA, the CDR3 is TGTGCCAGCGGCGACCCCCGGGGAAGAAGGACTGAAGCTTTCTTT.

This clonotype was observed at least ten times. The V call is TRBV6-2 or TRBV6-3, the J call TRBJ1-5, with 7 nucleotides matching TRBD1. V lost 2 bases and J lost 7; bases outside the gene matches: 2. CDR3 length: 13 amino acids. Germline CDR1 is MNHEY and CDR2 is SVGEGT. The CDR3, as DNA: TGTGCCAGCAGTTACCAGGGGGGGCAGCCCCAGCATTTT. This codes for CASSYQGGQPQHF.

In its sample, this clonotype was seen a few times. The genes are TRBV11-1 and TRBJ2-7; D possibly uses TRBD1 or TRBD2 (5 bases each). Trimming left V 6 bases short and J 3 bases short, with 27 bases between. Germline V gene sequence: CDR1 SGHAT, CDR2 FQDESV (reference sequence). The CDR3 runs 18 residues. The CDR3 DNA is TGTGCCAGCAGTCGATCCTGGGACCCCAGCGAATGGGTCTACGAGCAGTACTTC. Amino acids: CASSRSWDPSEWVYEQYF.

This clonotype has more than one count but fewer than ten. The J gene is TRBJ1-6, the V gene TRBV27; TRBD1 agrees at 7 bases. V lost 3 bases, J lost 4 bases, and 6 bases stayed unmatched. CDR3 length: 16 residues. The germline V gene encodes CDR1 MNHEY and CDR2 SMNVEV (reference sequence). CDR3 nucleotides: TGTGCCAGCAGTTTGTTACCGGGACAGTATAATTCACCCCTCCACTTT. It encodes CASSLLPGQYNSPLHF.

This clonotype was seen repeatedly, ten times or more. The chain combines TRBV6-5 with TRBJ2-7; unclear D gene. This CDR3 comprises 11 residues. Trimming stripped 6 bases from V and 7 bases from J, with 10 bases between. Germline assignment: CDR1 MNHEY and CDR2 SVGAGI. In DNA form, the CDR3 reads TGTGCCAGCAGCGCCACCCGGGAGCAGTACTTC. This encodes CASSATREQYF.